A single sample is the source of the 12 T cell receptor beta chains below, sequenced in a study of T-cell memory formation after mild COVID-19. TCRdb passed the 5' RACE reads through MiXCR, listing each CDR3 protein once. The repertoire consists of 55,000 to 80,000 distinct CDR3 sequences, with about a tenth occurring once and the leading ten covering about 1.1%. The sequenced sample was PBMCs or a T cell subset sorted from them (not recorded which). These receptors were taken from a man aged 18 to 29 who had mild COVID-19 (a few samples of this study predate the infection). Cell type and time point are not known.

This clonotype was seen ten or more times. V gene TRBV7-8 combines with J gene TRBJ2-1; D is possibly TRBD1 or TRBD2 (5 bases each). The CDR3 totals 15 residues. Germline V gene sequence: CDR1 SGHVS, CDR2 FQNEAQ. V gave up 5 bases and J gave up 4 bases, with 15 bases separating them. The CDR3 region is CASSTSGRSYNEQFF. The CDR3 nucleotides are TGTGCCAGCAGCACCTCGGGACGGTCTTACAATGAGCAGTTCTTC. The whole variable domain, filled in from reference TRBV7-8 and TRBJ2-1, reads GAGVSQSPRYKVAKRGQDVALRCDPISGHVSLFWYQQALGQGPEFLTYFQNEAQLDKSGLPSDRFFAERPEGSVSTLKIQRTQQEDSAVYLCASSTSGRSYNEQFFGPGTRLTVL.

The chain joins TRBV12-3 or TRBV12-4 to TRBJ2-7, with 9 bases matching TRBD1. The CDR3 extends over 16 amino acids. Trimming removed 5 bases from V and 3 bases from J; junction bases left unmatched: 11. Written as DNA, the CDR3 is TGTGCCAGCAGTCCAGCCGGGACAGGGTTTCTCTACGAGCAGTACTTC. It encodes CASSPAGTGFLYEQYF.

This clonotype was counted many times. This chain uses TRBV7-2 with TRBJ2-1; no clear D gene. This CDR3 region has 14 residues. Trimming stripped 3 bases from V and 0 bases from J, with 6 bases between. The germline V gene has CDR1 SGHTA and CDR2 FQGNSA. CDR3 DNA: TGTGCCAGCAGCTTCGAAGCCTCCTACAATGAGCAGTTCTTC. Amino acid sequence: CASSFEASYNEQFF.

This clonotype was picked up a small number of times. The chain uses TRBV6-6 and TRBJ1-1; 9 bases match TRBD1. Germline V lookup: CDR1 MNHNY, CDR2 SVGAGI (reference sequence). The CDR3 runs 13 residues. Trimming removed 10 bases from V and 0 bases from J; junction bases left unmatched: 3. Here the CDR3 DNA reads TGTGCCACCCGACAGGGGGTGAACACTGAAGCTTTCTTT. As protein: CATRQGVNTEAFF.

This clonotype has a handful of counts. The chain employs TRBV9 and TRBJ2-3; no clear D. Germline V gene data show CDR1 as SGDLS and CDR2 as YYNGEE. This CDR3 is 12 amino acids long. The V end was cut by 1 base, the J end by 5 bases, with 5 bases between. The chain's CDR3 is CASSVKGDTQYF. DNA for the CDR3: TGTGCCAGCAGCGTAAAGGGAGATACGCAGTATTTT. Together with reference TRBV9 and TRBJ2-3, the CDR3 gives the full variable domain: DSGVTQTPKHLITATGQRVTLRCSPRSGDLSVYWYQQSLDQGLQFLIQYYNGEERAKGNILERFSAQQFPDLHSELNLSSLELGDSALYFCASSVKGDTQYFGPGTRLTVL.

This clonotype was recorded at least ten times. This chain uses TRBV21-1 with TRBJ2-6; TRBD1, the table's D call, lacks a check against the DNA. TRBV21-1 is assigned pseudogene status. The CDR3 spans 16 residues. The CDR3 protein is CAGGRDRSTGANVLTF. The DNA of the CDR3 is TGTGCCGGGGGGCGGGACAGGTCGACTGGGGCCAACGTCCTGACTTTC.

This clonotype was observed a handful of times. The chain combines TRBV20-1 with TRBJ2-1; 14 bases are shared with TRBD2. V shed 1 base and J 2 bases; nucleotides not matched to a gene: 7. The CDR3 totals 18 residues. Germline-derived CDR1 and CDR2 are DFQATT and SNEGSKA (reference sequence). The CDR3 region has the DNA TGCAGTGCTAGAGGAGTAGGGACTAGCGGGGGAACCTACAATGAGCAGTTCTTC. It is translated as CSARGVGTSGGTYNEQFF.

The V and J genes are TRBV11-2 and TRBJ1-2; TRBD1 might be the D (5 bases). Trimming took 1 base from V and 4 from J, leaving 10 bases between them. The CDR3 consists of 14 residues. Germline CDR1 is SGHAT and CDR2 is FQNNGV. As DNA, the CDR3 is TGTGCCAGCAGCTTAGGGCGCAGGGTCTATGGCTACACCTTC. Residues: CASSLGRRVYGYTF.

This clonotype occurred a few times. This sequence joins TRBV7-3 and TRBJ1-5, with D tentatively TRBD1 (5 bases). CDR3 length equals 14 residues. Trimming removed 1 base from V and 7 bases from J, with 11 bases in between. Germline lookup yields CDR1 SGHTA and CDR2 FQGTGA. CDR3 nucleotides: TGTGCCAGCAGCTTAATGTCCAGGGAACAGCCCCAGCATTTT. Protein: CASSLMSREQPQHF.

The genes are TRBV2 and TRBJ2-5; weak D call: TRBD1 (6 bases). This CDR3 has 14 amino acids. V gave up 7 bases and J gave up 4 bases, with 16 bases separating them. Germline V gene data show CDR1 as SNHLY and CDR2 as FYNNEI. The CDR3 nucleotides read TGTGCCAGCATGGACAGCTCCCCTAGAGAGACCCAGTACTTC. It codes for CASMDSSPRETQYF. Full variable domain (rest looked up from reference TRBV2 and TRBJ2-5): EPEVTQTPSHQVTQMGQEVILRCVPISNHLYFYWYRQILGQKVEFLVSFYNNEISEKSEIFDDQFSVERPDGSNFTLKIRSTKLEDSAMYFCASMDSSPRETQYFGPGTRLLVL.

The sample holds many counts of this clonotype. The CDR3 is CASSLVRQGAGELFF. Here the CDR3 DNA reads TGTGCCAGCAGCTTAGTCCGACAGGGGGCCGGGGAGCTGTTTTTT. The chain employs TRBV7-9 and TRBJ2-2; 9 bases map to TRBD1. CDR1 SEHNR and CDR2 FQNEAQ come from the germline V gene (reference sequence). The CDR3 contains 15 residues. V dropped 1 base and J dropped 6; count of bases not matched to a gene: 3. Based on the CDR3 plus reference TRBV7-9 and TRBJ2-2, the full variable domain is DTGVSQNPRHKITKRGQNVTFRCDPISEHNRLYWYRQTLGQGPEFLTYFQNEAQLEKSRLLSDRFSAERPKGSFSTLEIQRTEQGDSAMYLCASSLVRQGAGELFFGEGSRLTVL.

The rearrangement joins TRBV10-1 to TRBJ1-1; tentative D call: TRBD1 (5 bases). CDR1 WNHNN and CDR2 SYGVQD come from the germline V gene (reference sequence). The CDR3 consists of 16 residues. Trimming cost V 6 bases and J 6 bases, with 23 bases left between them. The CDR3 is CASSPRVGAGRAEAFF. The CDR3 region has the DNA TGCGCCAGCAGCCCTAGGGTAGGGGCAGGTCGAGCTGAAGCTTTCTTT.